Here is one TCR beta chain with its context. Its cognate antigen is unknown. This sample stems from a study of T-cell reconstitution after alpha-beta-depleted transplantation in children. Overall study findings and caveats: High day-60 TCRbeta diversity in some patients came from surviving recipient T cells and thymic progenitors. T-cell counts and diversity at one year following transplant were attributed mainly to newly produced T cells.

V was clipped by 2 bases and J by 4 bases; unmatched bases: 5. The CDR3 runs to 16 residues. The germline V gene encodes CDR1 SGHRS and CDR2 YFSETQ. TCRbeta library preparation incorporated unique molecular identifiers. TCRdb passed the PCR reads through MiXCR, listing each CDR3 protein once. Here the sample spans about 980,000 distinct CDR3 sequences, about 29% being singletons. The genes are TRBV5-1 and TRBJ1-6, with 8 bases that match TRBD1. This clonotype originated in a boy less than two years old who had a stem cell transplant for SCID, so the T cells may come from the graft donor. The source was PBMCs, mostly from graft donor cells, collected 360 days after TCRalphabeta/CD19-depleted stem cell transplant. CDR3 nucleotide sequence: TGCGCCAGCAGCTTTACAGGGGGGGTTTATAATTCACCCCTCCACTTT. Residues: CASSFTGGVYNSPLHF.